Included here is one T cell receptor beta chain sequence, with context. Assay used: immunoSEQ multiplex PCR; TCRdb lists only in-frame clones, some missing. The data contain approximately 52,000 clones, around 92% of them singletons. The data were obtained in a study of T cell changes during pregnancy in multiple sclerosis. This CDR3 contains 14 residues. Trimming left V 3 bases short and J 7 bases short, with 12 bases between. The germline V gene encodes CDR1 KGHSH and CDR2 LQKENI. The rearrangement links TRBV18 to TRBJ1-4; tentative D call: TRBD1 (5 bases). The material sequenced was CD4+ T cells from peripheral blood mononuclear cells, taken in the third trimester of pregnancy. The receptor was derived from a female donor with multiple sclerosis, enrolled in a pregnancy study. The CDR3 nucleotides are TGTGCCAGCTCACCCGGCAGGGATAGTGAAAAACTGTTTTTT. Amino acid sequence: CASSPGRDSEKLFF.